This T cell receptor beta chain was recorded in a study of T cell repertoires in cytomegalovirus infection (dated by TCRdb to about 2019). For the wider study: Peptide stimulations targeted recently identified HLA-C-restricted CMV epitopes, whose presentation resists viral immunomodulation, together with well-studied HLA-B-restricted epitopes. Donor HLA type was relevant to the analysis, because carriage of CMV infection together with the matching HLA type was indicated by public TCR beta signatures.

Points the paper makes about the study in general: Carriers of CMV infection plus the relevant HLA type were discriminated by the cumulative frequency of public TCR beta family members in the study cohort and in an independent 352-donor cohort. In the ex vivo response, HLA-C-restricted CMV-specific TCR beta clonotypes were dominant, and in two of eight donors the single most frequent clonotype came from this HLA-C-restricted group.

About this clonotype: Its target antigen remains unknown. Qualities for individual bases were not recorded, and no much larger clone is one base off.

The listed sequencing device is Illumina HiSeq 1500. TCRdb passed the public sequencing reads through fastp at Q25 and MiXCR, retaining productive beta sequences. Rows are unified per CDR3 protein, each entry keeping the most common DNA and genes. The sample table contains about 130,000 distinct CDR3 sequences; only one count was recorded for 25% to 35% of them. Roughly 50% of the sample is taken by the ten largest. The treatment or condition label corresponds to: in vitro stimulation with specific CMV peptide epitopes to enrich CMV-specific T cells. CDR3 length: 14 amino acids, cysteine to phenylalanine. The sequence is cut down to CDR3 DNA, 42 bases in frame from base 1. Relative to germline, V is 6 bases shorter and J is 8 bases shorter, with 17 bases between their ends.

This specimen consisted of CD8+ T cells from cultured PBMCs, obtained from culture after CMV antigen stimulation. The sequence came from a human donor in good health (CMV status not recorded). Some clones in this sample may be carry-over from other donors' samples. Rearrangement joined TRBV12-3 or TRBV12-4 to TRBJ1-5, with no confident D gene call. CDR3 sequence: CASRKTDPFEPQHF. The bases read TGTGCCAGCAGGAAGACGGACCCTTTTGAGCCCCAGCATTTT.